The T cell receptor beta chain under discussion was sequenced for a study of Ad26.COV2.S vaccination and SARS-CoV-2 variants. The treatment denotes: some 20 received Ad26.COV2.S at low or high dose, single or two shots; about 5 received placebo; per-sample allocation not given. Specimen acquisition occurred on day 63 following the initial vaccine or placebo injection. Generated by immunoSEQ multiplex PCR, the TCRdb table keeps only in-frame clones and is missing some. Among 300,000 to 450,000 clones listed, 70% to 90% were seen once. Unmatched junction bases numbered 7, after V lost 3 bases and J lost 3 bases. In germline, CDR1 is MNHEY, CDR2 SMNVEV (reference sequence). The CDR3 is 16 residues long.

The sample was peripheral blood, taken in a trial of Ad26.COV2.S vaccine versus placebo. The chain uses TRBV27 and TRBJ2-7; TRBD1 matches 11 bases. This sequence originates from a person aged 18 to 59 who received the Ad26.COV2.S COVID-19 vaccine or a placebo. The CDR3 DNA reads TGTGCCAGCAGTTTGGGGCGAGGGACAGGGGGCTACGAGCAGTACTTC. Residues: CASSLGRGTGGYEQYF.